The 10 T cell receptor beta chains below were found in one sample sequenced in a study of OX40 agonist ivuxolimab in advanced cancers. Sequenced by immunoSEQ multiplex PCR; TCRdb stores in-frame clones only, minus some. The profile shows about 78,000 clones, approximately 84% of them singletons. This specimen was CD4+ or CD8+ T cells sorted from blood, taken in a trial of the OX40 agonist ivuxolimab. These receptors all stem from an adult with an advanced solid tumor such as melanoma, head and neck, liver or kidney cancer.

V gene TRBV28 combines with J gene TRBJ1-5; D might be TRBD1 (6 bases). CDR1 is MDHEN and CDR2 is SYDVKM in the germline V gene. This CDR3 spans 15 amino acids. V dropped 7 bases and J dropped 5 bases, with 18 bases sitting between them. CDR3 amino acids: CASTLRGGGDQPQHF. DNA for the CDR3: TGTGCCAGCACCCTTAGAGGGGGAGGTGATCAGCCCCAGCATTTT. The full variable domain, in which reference TRBV28 and TRBJ1-5 provide the parts outside the CDR3, is DVKVTQSSRYLVKRTGEKVFLECVQDMDHENMFWYRQDPGLGLRLIYFSYDVKMKEKGDIPEGYSVSREKKERFSLILESASTNQTSMYLCASTLRGGGDQPQHFGDGTRLSIL.

V usage is TRBV5-1 and J usage is TRBJ2-3; D is uncertain. CDR3 length: 15 amino acids. Deletions cut 1 base from V and 2 bases from J, with 11 bases between. Germline V gives CDR1 SGHRS, CDR2 YFSETQ. In nucleotides, the CDR3 is TGCGCCAGCAGCTTGATCGGTTTATTCACAGATACGCAGTATTTT. This translates into CASSLIGLFTDTQYF.

This chain joins TRBV18 and TRBJ2-5; the match to TRBD2 covers 7 bases. The CDR3 is made up of 13 amino acids. V gave up 6 bases and J gave up 4 bases; unmatched junction bases: 5. The germline CDR1 and CDR2 sequences are KGHSH and LQKENI. The DNA for the CDR3 is TGTGCCAGCTCCGCAGGCGGGGGAGAGACCCAGTACTTC. This gives the protein CASSAGGGETQYF.

This chain connects TRBV7-8 to TRBJ2-7; TRBD2 aligns across 11 bases. Germline assignment: CDR1 SGHVS and CDR2 FQNEAQ. Trimming took 1 base from V and 5 from J; bases not matched to a gene: 10. This CDR3 is built from 17 residues. In DNA, the CDR3 is TGTGCCAGCAGCTTAGGACCAACTAGCGGGAGTACCCACGAGCAGTACTTC. This encodes CASSLGPTSGSTHEQYF.

The chain employs TRBV29-1 and TRBJ1-2; TRBD1 is a possible D gene (5 bases). This CDR3 comprises 13 residues. Germline V lookup: CDR1 SQVTM, CDR2 ANQGSEA. Trimming cost V 1 base and J 7 bases, with 13 bases left between them. CDR3: CSVEAQGRGGYTF. CDR3 coding DNA: TGCAGCGTTGAAGCGCAGGGACGGGGTGGCTACACCTTC.

The rearrangement uses TRBV4-1 and TRBJ2-6, with D unresolved. Trimming left V 1 base short and J 2 bases short, with 9 bases between. This CDR3 is built from 16 residues. The V gene's germline CDR1 is MGHRA and CDR2 YSYEKL. CDR3 nucleotides: TGCGCCAGCAGCCAAGGGATTGGGCCTGGGGCCAACGTCCTGACTTTC. Residues: CASSQGIGPGANVLTF.

The chain joins TRBV5-4 to TRBJ1-1, with no clear D. The CDR3 loop spans 14 amino acids. Germline assignment: CDR1 SGHNT and CDR2 YYREEE (reference sequence). The V gene lost 1 base and the J gene lost 0 bases, with 7 bases spanning the gap. In nucleotides, the CDR3 is TGTGCCAGCAGCTTGTACAACATGAACACTGAAGCTTTCTTT. This codes for CASSLYNMNTEAFF.

V is TRBV10-1 and J is TRBJ1-5, with a weak D call TRBD1 (5 bases). Trimming stripped 5 bases from V and 2 bases from J, with 7 bases between. Germline V gives CDR1 WNHNN, CDR2 SYGVQD (reference sequence). The CDR3 has 13 residues. CDR3 coding DNA: TGCGCCAGCAGTCGGGACGGCAATCAGCCCCAGCATTTT. Translating gives CASSRDGNQPQHF.

The CDR3 DNA reads as TGTGCCAGCTCGGCACAGAGTTATGGCTACACCTTC. It encodes CASSAQSYGYTF. The rearrangement links TRBV9 to TRBJ1-2; no definite D call. The CDR3 is 12 amino acids. Per the germline V gene, CDR1 is SGDLS and CDR2 is YYNGEE. Trimming took 7 bases from V and 5 from J, leaving 12 bases between them.

This sequence joins TRBV10-3 and TRBJ1-2; TRBD1 is a possible D gene (5 bases). The germline V gene encodes CDR1 ENHRY and CDR2 SYGVKD. The CDR3 loop spans 13 amino acids. Trimming pared 6 bases from V and 8 bases from J, leaving 16 bases between. The CDR3 protein is CAIRAKGKEGYTF. CDR3 sequence (DNA): TGTGCCATCAGGGCTAAGGGGAAGGAAGGCTACACCTTC.